The 23 T cell receptor beta chains listed next were all sequenced from one sample in a study of T cell responses to AZD1222 COVID-19 vaccine. Clones were read by immunoSEQ multiplex PCR, and TCRdb kept only the in-frame ones, dropping some. Of about 70,000 clones listed, nearly 90% are singletons. The sample consisted of peripheral blood, taken 28 days after the second AZD1222 dose. The receptors come from an adult who received the AZD1222 COVID-19 vaccine.

This clone was recorded only once. This sequence joins TRBV19 and TRBJ1-3; 8 nucleotides match TRBD1. This CDR3 is 15 amino acids long. The germline V gene encodes CDR1 LNHDA and CDR2 SQIVND (reference sequence). J was trimmed by 3 bases and V by 7 bases; bases with no gene match: 8. CDR3: CASTRQGPGGNTIYF. DNA for the CDR3: TGTGCCAGTACCCGACAGGGGCCAGGTGGAAACACCATATATTTT.

The chain uses TRBV12-3 or TRBV12-4 and TRBJ1-1; D unclear. The CDR3 covers 13 residues. Trimming took 2 bases from V and 1 from J, leaving 5 bases between them. CDR3 DNA sequence: TGTGCCAGCAGTTTAATCCAGAACACTGAAGCTTTCTTT. Its protein is CASSLIQNTEAFF.

This sequence joins TRBV7-3 and TRBJ2-1; D possibly corresponds to TRBD2 (5 bases). V lost 6 bases to trimming and J lost 7 bases, with 16 bases between them. The CDR3 sequence is 14 residues long. Germline assignment: CDR1 SGHTA and CDR2 FQGTGA. This CDR3 reads CASRNAGVRNEQFF. The CDR3 DNA sequence: TGTGCCAGCAGGAACGCCGGGGTTAGAAATGAGCAGTTCTTC. Full variable domain (missing parts from reference TRBV7-3 and TRBJ2-1): GAGVSQTPSNKVTEKGKYVELRCDPISGHTALYWYRQSLGQGPEFLIYFQGTGAADDSGLPNDRFFAVRPEGSVSTLKIQRTERGDSAVYLCASRNAGVRNEQFFGPGTRLTVL.

This rearrangement joins TRBV7-9 to TRBJ2-1; TRBD2 might be the D (6 bases). Germline V gene sequence: CDR1 SEHNR, CDR2 FQNEAQ (reference sequence). Trimming stripped 2 bases from V and 0 bases from J, with 17 bases between. There are 18 residues in the CDR3. CDR3 in amino acids: CASSLSGASASSYNEQFF. In nucleotides, the CDR3 is TGTGCCAGCAGCTTATCAGGCGCTAGCGCCAGCTCCTACAATGAGCAGTTCTTC.

This clone was seen a few times. The chain recombines TRBV7-8 with TRBJ2-1; either TRBD1 or TRBD2 may fit D (5 bases each). This CDR3 is 17 amino acids long. Germline loops: CDR1 SGHVS, CDR2 FQNEAQ. V was trimmed by 2 bases and J by 0 bases, leaving 14 bases between them. DNA for the CDR3: TGTGCCAGCAGCTTAATGGGGCGGGCCAGCTCCTACAATGAGCAGTTCTTC. This encodes CASSLMGRASSYNEQFF.

The V and J genes are TRBV7-2 and TRBJ1-1; no clear D gene. The germline CDR1 and CDR2 sequences are SGHTA and FQGNSA. The CDR3 is made up of 13 amino acids. Between the trimmed V and J ends, which lost 5 bases and 1 base, there was a span of 8 bases. The CDR3 DNA is TGTGCCAGCAGCCCTGACGAGAACACTGAAGCTTTCTTT. Its protein is CASSPDENTEAFF.

About this clone itself: This CDR3 is also generated by other DNA sequences in the sample. This chain uses TRBV7-2 with TRBJ1-2; 7 positions match TRBD1. The V gene's germline CDR1 is SGHTA and CDR2 FQGNSA. V shed 4 bases and J 8 bases; nucleotides not matched to a gene: 7. This CDR3 region has 13 residues. CDR3 DNA: TGTGCCAGCAGCTCCTCGAGGGGACAGGGCTACACCTTC. Translation: CASSSSRGQGYTF.

The rearrangement links TRBV29-1 to TRBJ1-5, with D possibly matching TRBD1 (5 bases). With 6 bases removed from V and 0 bases from J, the gap between germline ends came to 9 bases. The CDR3 sequence is 13 residues long. The germline CDR1 and CDR2 sequences are SQVTM and ANQGSEA. The DNA of the CDR3 is TGCAGCGTACGACAGAATAGCAATCAGCCCCAGCATTTT. This translates into CSVRQNSNQPQHF.

The chain links TRBV19 to TRBJ1-6, with 8 bases fitting TRBD1. V lost 9 bases to trimming and J lost 8 bases; unmatched junction nucleotides: 6. The germline V gene encodes CDR1 LNHDA and CDR2 SQIVND (reference sequence). The CDR3 covers 13 residues. The CDR3 sequence is CASARGPDSPLHF. In nucleotides, the CDR3 is TGTGCCAGCGCCAGGGGGCCGGATTCACCCCTCCACTTT.

The J gene is TRBJ1-2, the V gene TRBV25-1; 9 positions agree with TRBD1. Germline loops: CDR1 MGHDK, CDR2 SYGVNS. There are 17 residues in the CDR3. V dropped 6 bases and J dropped 4; count of bases not matched to a gene: 15. CDR3 sequence reads: CASRTGTGRFSCYGYTF. CDR3 nucleotides: TGTGCCAGCAGAACCGGGACAGGGAGGTTTTCTTGCTATGGCTACACCTTC.

This rearrangement joins TRBV5-1 to TRBJ1-2; D is undetermined. The V end was cut by 1 base, the J end by 4 bases, with 14 bases between. CDR1 SGHRS and CDR2 YFSETQ come from the germline V gene. The CDR3 contains 15 residues. The CDR3 bases are TGCGCCAGCAGCTTGTTGCGAGGTACGGGCTATGGCTACACCTTC. Residues: CASSLLRGTGYGYTF. Using reference TRBV5-1 and TRBJ1-2 for the parts outside the CDR3, the full variable domain is KAGVTQTPRYLIKTRGQQVTLSCSPISGHRSVSWYQQTPGQGLQFLFEYFSETQRNKGNFPGRFSGRQFSNSRSEMNVSTLELGDSALYLCASSLLRGTGYGYTFGSGTRLTVV.

J is TRBJ1-2 and V is TRBV11-2; no clear D. The germline V and J ends were trimmed by 1 base and 7 bases, with 10 bases remaining between them. Germline loops: CDR1 SGHAT, CDR2 FQNNGV. The CDR3 length is 13 residues. The CDR3 nucleotides read TGTGCCAGCAGCTTAGTAGGAGGGTCTGGCTACACCTTC. Its protein product is CASSLVGGSGYTF. The full variable domain, its missing parts supplied by reference TRBV11-2 and TRBJ1-2, is EAGVAQSPRYKIIEKRQSVAFWCNPISGHATLYWYQQILGQGPKLLIQFQNNGVVDDSQLPKDRFSAERLKGVDSTLKIQPAKLEDSAVYLCASSLVGGSGYTFGSGTRLTVV.

This rearrangement joins TRBV9 to TRBJ2-2; 14 bases map to TRBD2. CDR1 is SGDLS and CDR2 is YYNGEE in the germline V gene. The CDR3 covers 16 residues. V lost 4 bases, J lost 7 bases, and 6 bases stayed unmatched. CDR3 DNA sequence: TGTGCCAGCAGCCAAGGACTAGCGGGAGGTGTCGGGGAGCTGTTTTTT. Translating it yields CASSQGLAGGVGELFF.

The J gene is TRBJ2-3, the V gene TRBV29-1; the D is unclear. Germline V gene data show CDR1 as SQVTM and CDR2 as ANQGSEA. Deletions cut 2 bases from V and 2 bases from J, with 8 bases between. The CDR3 extends over 13 amino acids. CDR3 sequence reads: CSVEQVLTDTQYF. The CDR3 coding sequence is TGCAGCGTTGAACAGGTGCTCACAGATACGCAGTATTTT.

Comments on this clone: This sample also contains other DNA sequences that code for the same CDR3. This sequence joins TRBV7-9 and TRBJ1-1; a possible D gene is TRBD1 (5 bases). Germline values: CDR1 SEHNR, CDR2 FQNEAQ (reference sequence). CDR3 length: 14 amino acids. V shed 1 base and J shed 1 base, with 7 bases lying between them. The DNA of the CDR3 is TGTGCCAGCAGCTTAGGCGGGGGGAACACTGAAGCTTTCTTT. It specifies CASSLGGGNTEAFF. The entire variable domain, with the rest obtained from reference TRBV7-9 and TRBJ1-1, is as follows: DTGVSQNPRHKITKRGQNVTFRCDPISEHNRLYWYRQTLGQGPEFLTYFQNEAQLEKSRLLSDRFSAERPKGSFSTLEIQRTEQGDSAMYLCASSLGGGNTEAFFGQGTRLTVV.

This chain joins TRBV12-3 or TRBV12-4 and TRBJ1-1, with D maybe TRBD1 (5 bases). Trimming took 6 bases from V and 6 from J, leaving 8 bases between them. CDR3 length: 11 amino acids. The CDR3 DNA follows: TGTGCCAGCAGGCGGGGGGCTGAAGCTTTCTTT. Residues: CASRRGAEAFF.

This chain links TRBV2 with TRBJ2-4; D unclear. The germline V and J ends were trimmed by 6 bases and 0 bases, with 12 bases remaining between them. The germline CDR1 and CDR2 sequences are SNHLY and FYNNEI. This CDR3 has 15 amino acids. CDR3 sequence reads: CASSFPNQAKNIQYF. The CDR3, as DNA: TGTGCCAGCAGCTTCCCGAATCAAGCCAAAAACATTCAGTACTTC.

The CDR3 coding sequence is TGCGCCAGCAGCCAGCCGGGCCCCAGGGCCTACGAGCAGTACTTC. Its protein is CASSQPGPRAYEQYF. This chain uses TRBV4-1 with TRBJ2-7; TRBD1 might be the D (5 bases). The CDR3 runs to 15 residues. V was pared by 3 bases and J by 2 bases, with 14 bases between. In germline, CDR1 is MGHRA, CDR2 YSYEKL.

The chain has TRBV30 and TRBJ2-5, with 8 bases that match TRBD1. The CDR3 is 13 residues long. CDR1 GTSNPN and CDR2 SVGIG come from the germline V gene (reference sequence). V gave up 4 bases and J gave up 5 bases; unmatched junction bases: 6. In nucleotides, the CDR3 is TGTGCCTGGACTGGACAGGGAATGGAGACCCAGTACTTC. This translates into CAWTGQGMETQYF.

V and J are TRBV30 and TRBJ1-1, with 7 bases lining up with TRBD1. Germline CDR1 reads GTSNPN; CDR2 reads SVGIG (reference sequence). The CDR3 is 15 amino acids. The trim removed 3 bases at V and 0 bases at J, leaving 7 bases unmatched. The CDR3, as DNA: TGTGCCTGGAGCCCCAGGGGGGGGGTGAACACTGAAGCTTTCTTT. Residues: CAWSPRGGVNTEAFF.

The chain couples TRBV30 to TRBJ2-7; the match to TRBD2 covers 11 bases. The CDR3 runs 16 residues. Germline-derived CDR1 and CDR2 are GTSNPN and SVGIG (reference sequence). V lost 2 bases to trimming and J lost 3 bases; unmatched junction nucleotides: 9. This CDR3 reads CAWSSSRLAGHYEQYF. CDR3 nucleotide sequence: TGTGCCTGGAGTTCCTCCAGACTAGCGGGACACTACGAGCAGTACTTC.

This clone was seen once. The chain joins TRBV7-9 to TRBJ1-1; TRBD1 matches 8 bases. Germline CDR1 SEHNR, CDR2 FQNEAQ (reference sequence). The trim removed 5 bases at V and 4 bases at J, leaving 9 bases unmatched. The CDR3 runs to 15 residues. The CDR3 bases are TGTGCCAGCAGCGCGGACAGGGCCCGAAGCACTGAAGCTTTCTTT. Its protein is CASSADRARSTEAFF. The full variable domain, rest sourced from reference TRBV7-9 and TRBJ1-1, is DTGVSQNPRHKITKRGQNVTFRCDPISEHNRLYWYRQTLGQGPEFLTYFQNEAQLEKSRLLSDRFSAERPKGSFSTLEIQRTEQGDSAMYLCASSADRARSTEAFFGQGTRLTVV.

With regard to this clone: Sequence at one end of the junction differs from germline and may be a read error. J is TRBJ2-1 and V is TRBV7-7; 11 bases agree with TRBD2. Germline V gives CDR1 SSHAT, CDR2 FNYEAQ (reference sequence). The CDR3 length is 13 residues. CDR3 amino acids: CASSLLAGVEQFF. The CDR3 nucleotides read TGTGCTAGCAGCTTACTAGCGGGAGTTGAGCAGTTCTTC.